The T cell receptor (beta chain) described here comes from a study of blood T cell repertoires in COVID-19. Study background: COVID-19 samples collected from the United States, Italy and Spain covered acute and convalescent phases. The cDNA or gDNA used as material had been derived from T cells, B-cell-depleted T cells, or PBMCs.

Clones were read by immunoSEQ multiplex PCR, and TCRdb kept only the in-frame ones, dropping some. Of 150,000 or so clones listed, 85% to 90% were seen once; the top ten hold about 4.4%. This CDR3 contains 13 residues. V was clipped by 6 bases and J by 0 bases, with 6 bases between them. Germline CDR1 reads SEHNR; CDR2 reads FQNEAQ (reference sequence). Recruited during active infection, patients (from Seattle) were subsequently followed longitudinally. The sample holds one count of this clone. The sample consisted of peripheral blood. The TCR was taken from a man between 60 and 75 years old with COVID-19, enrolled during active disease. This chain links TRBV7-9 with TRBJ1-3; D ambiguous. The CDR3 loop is CASSPGSGNTIYF. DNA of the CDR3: TGTGCCAGCAGTCCCGGCTCTGGAAACACCATATATTTT.